Below, 22 T cell receptor beta chains from the same sample are listed, as sequenced in a study of shared clonotypes between healthy human individuals. Some clones are missing from TCRdb's copy, which holds only in-frame ones; the method was immunoSEQ multiplex PCR. The sample has 900,000 to 1,200,000 clones; around 82% are singletons. Sequenced: memory CD4+ T cells from PBMCs. Subset denoted: CD45RA-negative fraction. Every receptor here comes from a man younger than 35 in good health. Some clones in this sample may be carry-over from other donors' samples.

In this sample, this clone turned up many times. The rearrangement links TRBV6-1 to TRBJ2-7, with D hard to call. Deletions cut 0 bases from V and 1 base from J, with 19 bases between. This CDR3 is built from 18 residues. Germline V gene data show CDR1 as MNHNS and CDR2 as SASEGT. Written as DNA, the CDR3 is TGTGCCAGCAGTGAAGCGGGCCCATTCCTACGACTGTCCTACGAGCAGTACTTC. Encoded protein: CASSEAGPFLRLSYEQYF.

The rearrangement joins TRBV18 to TRBJ2-1, with 9 bases lining up with TRBD2. There are 15 residues in the CDR3. V was pared by 7 bases and J by 7 bases, with 11 bases of the junction left unmatched. Germline lookup yields CDR1 KGHSH and CDR2 LQKENI. For the CDR3, the DNA is TGTGCCAGCTTCACATCTGCGGGAGGGGGTAATGAGCAGTTCTTC. Protein sequence: CASFTSAGGGNEQFF. The complete variable domain, with remaining parts taken from reference TRBV18 and TRBJ2-1, reads NAGVMQNPRHLVRRRGQEARLRCSPMKGHSHVYWYRQLPEEGLKFMVYLQKENIIDESGMPKERFSAEFPKEGPSILRIQQVVRGDSAAYFCASFTSAGGGNEQFFGPGTRLTVL.

The chain combines TRBV28 with TRBJ1-2; D perhaps matches TRBD1 (5 bases). Germline V lookup: CDR1 MDHEN, CDR2 SYDVKM. This CDR3 comprises 15 residues. Trimming pared 5 bases from V and 3 bases from J, leaving 16 bases between. The CDR3 DNA is TGTGCCAGCAGTCCCCCCTGGGCCAGGGACTATGGCTACACCTTC. Its translation is CASSPPWARDYGYTF.

The chain couples TRBV30 to TRBJ1-4; D perhaps matches TRBD1 (6 bases). V dropped 5 bases and J dropped 11 bases, with 21 bases sitting between them. The CDR3 totals 14 residues. Germline loops: CDR1 GTSNPN, CDR2 SVGIG (reference sequence). The CDR3 bases are TGTGCCTGGGCCCTCGGGACATCTAACGGGAAACTGTTTTTT. Protein product: CAWALGTSNGKLFF.

To note about this clone: A read error is possible here, since a much larger clone lies one base away. The identical CDR3 is also encoded by other nucleotide sequences in the sample. The chain combines TRBV7-9 with TRBJ1-5; 7 nucleotides align to TRBD1. There are 15 residues in the CDR3. CDR1 and CDR2 from the germline V gene are SEHNR and FQNEAQ (reference sequence). The ends lost 3 bases at V and 3 bases at J; junction bases unmatched: 5. The DNA of the CDR3 is TGTGCCAGCAGCTTGGGGGACAGCGTCAATCAGCCCCAGCATTTT. Translation: CASSLGDSVNQPQHF.

The chain carries TRBV19 and TRBJ1-5; possibly TRBD1 for D (5 bases). Germline V lookup: CDR1 LNHDA, CDR2 SQIVND (reference sequence). V was clipped by 5 bases and J by 8 bases, with 16 bases between them. The CDR3 consists of 14 residues. CDR3: CASSYFAGLEPQHF. The CDR3 DNA reads TGTGCCAGTAGTTATTTCGCAGGGTTGGAGCCCCAGCATTTT. The whole variable domain, remainder taken from reference TRBV19 and TRBJ1-5, is DGGITQSPKYLFRKEGQNVTLSCEQNLNHDAMYWYRQDPGQGLRLIYYSQIVNDFQKGDIAEGYSVSREKKESFPLTVTSAQKNPTAFYLCASSYFAGLEPQHFGDGTRLSIL.

The chain couples TRBV4-1 to TRBJ2-1; 14 bases fit TRBD2. The V segment lost 1 base and the J segment 13 bases; nucleotides outside the gene matches: 3. The length of the CDR3 is 14 residues. The germline gives CDR1 MGHRA, CDR2 YSYEKL. CDR3 in amino acids: CASSQGLAGGGQFF. The CDR3 coding sequence is TGCGCCAGCAGCCAAGGACTAGCGGGAGGGGGACAGTTCTTC.

The chain employs TRBV6-1 and TRBJ2-7; 12 bases are a match to TRBD2. V lost 0 bases to trimming and J lost 10 bases; unmatched junction nucleotides: 16. This CDR3 comprises 18 residues. Germline CDR1 and CDR2: MNHNS and SASEGT. CDR3 region: CASSEAEGIGSSGRVQYF. CDR3 bases: TGTGCCAGCAGTGAAGCTGAAGGGATTGGATCTAGCGGGAGGGTACAGTACTTC.

The chain couples TRBV7-3 to TRBJ2-5, with D possibly matching TRBD1 (6 bases). This CDR3 region has 15 residues. Germline CDR1 SGHTA, CDR2 FQGTGA. Between the trimmed V and J ends, which lost 5 bases and 5 bases, there was a span of 18 bases. The CDR3 DNA sequence: TGTGCCAGCAGCACCGTCCCAGGGGCGATGGAGACCCAGTACTTC. Translating it yields CASSTVPGAMETQYF.

The V gene is TRBV28, the J gene TRBJ2-1; 7 bases are a match to TRBD2. The CDR3 totals 15 residues. Per germline, CDR1 MDHEN and CDR2 SYDVKM. V lost 3 bases, J lost 4 bases, and 6 bases stayed unmatched. This chain's CDR3 is CASSLGRGSYNEQFF. The CDR3 DNA is TGTGCCAGCAGTTTGGGGCGGGGGTCTTACAATGAGCAGTTCTTC.

This clone was seen more than once but under ten times. V and J are TRBV19 and TRBJ1-5; possible D gene TRBD1, 5 bases. With 5 bases removed from V and 2 bases from J, the gap between germline ends came to 16 bases. Germline CDR1 and CDR2: LNHDA and SQIVND (reference sequence). The CDR3 has 16 residues. As DNA, the CDR3 is TGTGCCAGTAGTCCCACGCTCAGGGTTGGCAATCAGCCCCAGCATTTT. It specifies CASSPTLRVGNQPQHF.

V usage is TRBV10-2 and J usage is TRBJ2-2, with 12 bases that match TRBD2. Germline V gene data show CDR1 as WSHSY and CDR2 as SAAADI. J gave up 6 bases and V 6 bases, and 2 bases lay outside the gene matches. This CDR3 region has 14 residues. The CDR3 loop is CASSPSGRAGELFF. The CDR3, as DNA: TGCGCCAGCAGCCCTAGCGGGAGGGCCGGGGAGCTGTTTTTT.

As to this clone: A much larger clone lies a single base off, so this may be a read error. J is TRBJ2-5 and V is TRBV9; 7 bases are shared with TRBD2. The CDR3 consists of 16 residues. Germline V lookup: CDR1 SGDLS, CDR2 YYNGEE. In DNA, the CDR3 is TGTGCCAGCAGCGTAGGGGCTAGCGGATCCCAAGAGACCCAGCACTTC. Residues: CASSVGASGSQETQHF.

In its sample, this clone was seen once. The chain combines TRBV4-1 with TRBJ1-3; D remains ambiguous. Germline V gives CDR1 MGHRA, CDR2 YSYEKL. This CDR3 region has 16 residues. The V end lost 3 bases, the J end lost 0 bases, and 12 bases lay between the germline ends. CDR3 protein: CASSHGWGRSGNTIYF. CDR3 nucleotide sequence: TGCGCCAGCAGCCACGGCTGGGGTCGCTCTGGAAACACCATATATTTT.

This clone was detected only once. V gene TRBV5-1 combines with J gene TRBJ2-3, with D maybe TRBD2 (6 bases). The germline V and J ends were trimmed by 4 bases and 0 bases, with 12 bases remaining between them. The CDR3 sequence is 15 residues long. Per germline, CDR1 SGHRS and CDR2 YFSETQ. The CDR3 region is CASSVVAVSTDTQYF. DNA for the CDR3: TGCGCCAGCAGCGTTGTAGCGGTGAGCACAGATACGCAGTATTTT. The full variable domain, in which reference TRBV5-1 and TRBJ2-3 provide the parts outside the CDR3, is KAGVTQTPRYLIKTRGQQVTLSCSPISGHRSVSWYQQTPGQGLQFLFEYFSETQRNKGNFPGRFSGRQFSNSRSEMNVSTLELGDSALYLCASSVVAVSTDTQYFGPGTRLTVL.

The J gene is TRBJ2-7, the V gene TRBV28; D might be TRBD2 (6 bases). V lost 8 bases and J lost 6, with 17 bases in between. Germline-derived CDR1 and CDR2 are MDHEN and SYDVKM. The CDR3 length is 13 residues. CDR3 coding DNA: TGTGCCAGCCAGCGCCCAGGGACTGGCGAGCAGTACTTC. Encoded protein: CASQRPGTGEQYF.

As for this clone: One junction end does not reproduce the germline sequence, and a read error may be involved. The J gene is TRBJ2-7, the V gene TRBV4-2, with TRBD1 as a possible D gene (5 bases). This CDR3 spans 17 amino acids. Germline V gives CDR1 LGHNA, CDR2 YNFKEQ. The CDR3 is CAGSQEWGQLHSYEQYF. CDR3 nucleotides: TGTGCCGGCAGCCAAGAGTGGGGCCAGCTTCACTCCTACGAGCAGTACTTC.

This clone appeared a single time. V and J are TRBV10-3 and TRBJ1-1; D possibly corresponds to TRBD1 (6 bases). The CDR3 length is 12 residues. The germline V gene has CDR1 ENHRY and CDR2 SYGVKD. Deletions cut 6 bases from V and 3 bases from J, with 8 bases between. CDR3 region: CAIREGDTEAFF. CDR3 DNA: TGTGCCATCAGGGAGGGGGACACTGAAGCTTTCTTT.

This clone turned up a few times. The chain links TRBV5-1 to TRBJ1-1, with D tentatively TRBD1 (5 bases). The V and J ends lost 1 base and 1 base respectively, with 14 bases between them. This CDR3 spans 16 amino acids. Germline loops: CDR1 SGHRS, CDR2 YFSETQ. The CDR3 nucleotides are TGCGCCAGCAGCTTGTTGGCAGCGCAGGGGAACACTGAAGCTTTCTTT. Protein: CASSLLAAQGNTEAFF.

The DNA for the CDR3 is TGTGCCAGCAGGGCGCCCGGGCAGTCCTACGAGCAGTACTTC. As protein: CASRAPGQSYEQYF. The chain combines TRBV5-5 with TRBJ2-7; D remains ambiguous. Trimming cost V 5 bases and J 1 base, with 13 bases left between them. The CDR3 is 14 amino acids. Germline values: CDR1 SGHKS, CDR2 YYEKEE (reference sequence).

This chain links TRBV18 with TRBJ1-5, with D uncertain. V was cut by 3 bases and J by 3 bases, with 12 bases left in between. This CDR3 region has 15 residues. CDR1 and CDR2 from the germline V gene are KGHSH and LQKENI. CDR3 DNA sequence: TGTGCCAGCTCACCGCCTCCCAGCTACAATCAGCCCCAGCATTTT. Protein: CASSPPPSYNQPQHF.

This chain joins TRBV7-9 and TRBJ2-4, with TRBD2 matching over 7 bases. J lost 4 bases, V lost 2 bases, and 8 bases had no gene match. The CDR3 has 16 residues. CDR1 and CDR2 from the germline V gene are SEHNR and FQNEAQ (reference sequence). The DNA of the CDR3 is TGTGCCAGCAGCTTACCCCCCTCCGGGGGGAAAAACATTCAGTACTTC. This gives the protein CASSLPPSGGKNIQYF.